What follows are 11 T cell receptor beta chains derived from one specimen sequenced in a study of blood T cell repertoires in COVID-19. Some clones are missing from TCRdb's copy, which holds only in-frame ones; the method was immunoSEQ multiplex PCR. Seen here are under 300,000 clones, around 90% observed once, and the top ten hold about 3%. Specimen: PBMCs or T cells enriched from blood (not recorded which). These receptors all stem from a woman aged 50 to 60 who had recovered from COVID-19.

This clone was seen just once. The V call is TRBV7-3, the J call TRBJ2-1; D might be TRBD2 (6 bases). Germline CDR1 is SGHTA and CDR2 is FQGTGA. There are 15 residues in the CDR3. Trimming removed 1 base at V and 1 base at J, with 8 bases between. DNA of the CDR3: TGTGCCAGCAGCTTAAGGGGAGGATCCTACAATGAGCAGTTCTTC. This encodes CASSLRGGSYNEQFF.

The chain uses TRBV19 and TRBJ1-3; the match to TRBD1 covers 7 bases. V dropped 9 bases and J dropped 2; count of bases not matched to a gene: 7. CDR3 size: 14 residues. CDR1 LNHDA and CDR2 SQIVND come from the germline V gene (reference sequence). The DNA of the CDR3 is TGTGCCAGCCTACCGACAGGGACTGGAAACACCATATATTTT. Translated, it gives CASLPTGTGNTIYF.

The rearrangement links TRBV28 to TRBJ1-1; no clear D gene. The V end lost 5 bases, the J end lost 5 bases, and 6 bases lay between the germline ends. The CDR3 runs to 11 residues. Germline V gives CDR1 MDHEN, CDR2 SYDVKM. The CDR3 sequence is CASSTLTEAFF. CDR3 DNA: TGTGCCAGCAGTACTCTGACTGAAGCTTTCTTT.

This chain uses TRBV7-8 with TRBJ1-3; possible D gene TRBD1, 6 bases. V was clipped by 0 bases and J by 4 bases, with 13 bases between them. CDR3 length equals 16 residues. Germline CDR1 is SGHVS and CDR2 is FQNEAQ. CDR3 sequence: CASSLADRTSGNTIYF. DNA for the CDR3: TGTGCCAGCAGCTTAGCAGACAGGACCTCGGGAAACACCATATATTTT.

The chain carries TRBV18 and TRBJ2-5, with 9 bases that match TRBD1. J lost 7 bases, V lost 6 bases, and 6 bases had no gene match. The CDR3 spans 13 residues. Per the germline V gene, CDR1 is KGHSH and CDR2 is LQKENI. The CDR3 loop is CASSPGTGLTQYF. CDR3 in DNA: TGTGCCAGCTCGCCCGGGACAGGGTTGACCCAGTACTTC.

V and J are TRBV6-5 and TRBJ2-1; weak D call: TRBD2 (6 bases). This CDR3 is built from 14 residues. V lost 6 bases to trimming and J lost 12 bases, with 21 bases between them. Germline lookup yields CDR1 MNHEY and CDR2 SVGAGI. The CDR3 protein is CASRGGPTRLGQFF. The CDR3 DNA reads as TGTGCCAGCAGGGGGGGACCGACCCGGCTGGGGCAGTTCTTC.

The rearrangement joins TRBV6-2 or TRBV6-3 to TRBJ1-5; D remains unclear. Trimming stripped 4 bases from V and 0 bases from J, with 13 bases between. Looked up from germline, CDR1 is MNHEY and CDR2 is SVGEGT. The CDR3 loop spans 16 amino acids. The CDR3 reads CASSSRERYSNQPQHF. CDR3 in DNA: TGTGCCAGCAGTTCAAGGGAGAGGTATAGCAATCAGCCCCAGCATTTT.

The chain uses TRBV5-5 and TRBJ1-5; D not resolved. The V gene lost 0 bases and the J gene lost 0 bases, with 7 bases spanning the gap. This CDR3 contains 15 residues. Germline CDR1 is SGHKS and CDR2 is YYEKEE (reference sequence). CDR3 coding DNA: TGTGCCAGCAGCTTGGGCGGGTATAGCAATCAGCCCCAGCATTTT. As protein: CASSLGGYSNQPQHF.

The DNA for the CDR3 is TGTGCCAGCACCACCGGTGGGCAGGGGGCCCACGAGCAGTACTTC. This gives the protein CASTTGGQGAHEQYF. The rearrangement uses TRBV28 and TRBJ2-7; 8 bases agree with TRBD1. The V and J ends lost 7 bases and 5 bases, in that order; junction bases with no gene match: 13. The CDR3 is 15 amino acids. Per germline, CDR1 MDHEN and CDR2 SYDVKM.

This chain connects TRBV7-2 to TRBJ2-7; TRBD1 matches 7 bases. Germline values: CDR1 SGHTA, CDR2 FQGNSA. With V trimmed by 1 base and J by 7 bases, 4 bases remained unmatched. The CDR3 is 13 amino acids. For the CDR3, the DNA is TGTGCCAGCAGCTTAGGGGACAGCCGTGAGCAGTACTTC. Translation gives CASSLGDSREQYF.

The chain combines TRBV4-1 with TRBJ1-1; 11 nucleotides match TRBD1. The CDR3 contains 17 residues. With V trimmed by 0 bases and J by 4 bases, 7 bases remained unmatched. Germline V lookup: CDR1 MGHRA, CDR2 YSYEKL. DNA for the CDR3: TGCGCCAGCAGCCAAGACCAGGGACAGGGGGGAGGCACTGAAGCTTTCTTT. Encoded protein: CASSQDQGQGGGTEAFF.